The clone carrying this T cell receptor (beta chain) occurred many times. Its target is unknown. This CDR3 is built from 13 residues. Trimming cost V 4 bases and J 1 base, with 7 bases left between them. Germline V gene lookup returns CDR1 SGHTA and CDR2 FQGTGA. The data stem from a study of T cell repertoires in cytomegalovirus infection. Looking at the study overall: Public TCR beta signature analysis indicated the presence of both CMV infection and matching HLA type.

TCRdb re-derived calls from the reads in MiXCR, one entry per CDR3 protein. Altogether tens of thousands of distinct CDR3 sequences are present, around 30% being singletons, with the ten largest covering 59%. Study-level findings and limits: Ex vivo, HLA-C-restricted CMV-specific TCR beta clonotypes prevailed over the rest of the response. Adding up the frequency of public TCR beta families identified people who carried CMV plus the relevant HLA.

V gene TRBV7-3 combines with J gene TRBJ1-1; TRBD1 is a possible D gene (5 bases). The clonotype was recovered from a human donor in good health (CMV status not recorded). Some clones in this sample may be carry-over from other donors' samples. Here the sequenced sample was CD8+ T cells from cultured PBMCs, taken from culture after CMV antigen stimulation. CDR3 nucleotide sequence: TGTGCCAGCAGCTCTACAGGGAACACTGAAGCTTTCTTT. It yields the protein CASSSTGNTEAFF.